Sequencing of this T cell receptor beta chain was carried out in a study of response to subunit inactivated influenza vaccine. TCRdb processed the RT-PCR reads anew with MiXCR; each CDR3 protein has one entry. The sample contains more than 550,000 distinct CDR3 sequences, approximately 10% of which appear only once. These records were also assigned to another study, of T cells expressing NK-cell markers. That paper states: Libraries used 5'RACE template switching adding universal primer site and UMIs.

This TCR derives from a man aged 45-65 years who received an inactivated influenza vaccine. The material sequenced was PBMCs from blood, taken on the day of vaccination.

The CDR3 region has the DNA TGCAGCCTACTTACGCTAGCGGGAGGGCGGAGTAACACAGATACGCAGTATTTT. It codes for CSLLTLAGGRSNTDTQYF. The chain is built from TRBV20-1 and TRBJ2-3; 12 bases agree with TRBD2. The CDR3 has 18 residues. Germline CDR1 DFQATT, CDR2 SNEGSKA (reference sequence).